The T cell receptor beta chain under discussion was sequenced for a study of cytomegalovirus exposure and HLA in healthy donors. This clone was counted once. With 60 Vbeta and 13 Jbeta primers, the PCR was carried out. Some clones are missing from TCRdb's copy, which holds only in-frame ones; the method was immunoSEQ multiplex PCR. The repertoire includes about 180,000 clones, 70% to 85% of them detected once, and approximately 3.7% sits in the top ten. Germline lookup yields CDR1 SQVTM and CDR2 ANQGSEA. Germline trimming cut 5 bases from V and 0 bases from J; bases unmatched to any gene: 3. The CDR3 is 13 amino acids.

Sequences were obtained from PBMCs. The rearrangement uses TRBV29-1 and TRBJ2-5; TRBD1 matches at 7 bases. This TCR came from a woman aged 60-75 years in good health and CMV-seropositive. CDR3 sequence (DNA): TGCAGCGTTAAACAGGGGTACCAAGAGACCCAGTACTTC. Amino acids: CSVKQGYQETQYF.